This T cell receptor beta chain was documented in a study of CD8 T cells in ankylosing spondylitis. Study-wide points: In synovial fluid and blood from reactive arthritis, some motif variants were previously reported.

Germline V gene lookup returns CDR1 LGHNA and CDR2 YNFKEQ. The ends were cut back, 4 bases at V and 5 bases at J, with 8 bases in the middle. This CDR3 contains 12 residues. For TCR beta, libraries came from quantitative 5'-RACE with molecular barcodes. One entry per CDR3 protein, called by TCRdb with MiXCR from the 5' RACE reads. The sample includes hundreds of thousands of distinct CDR3 sequences, roughly 25% seen only once; the top ten take about 7%. This clonotype was counted a few times. Its antigen is still unknown. This TCR was sampled from a male donor with ankylosing spondylitis or in good health (not recorded which). The V gene is TRBV4-2, the J gene TRBJ1-1; D call uncertain. Sequenced input: blood, either unsorted or a sorted T cell fraction (not recorded which). The CDR3 DNA reads as TGTGCCAGCAGCCGAGGTGAGACTGAAGCTTTCTTT. Translation gives CASSRGETEAFF.